This passage covers 22 T cell receptor beta chains from one sample sequenced in a study of lymphopenia after photon versus proton radiotherapy. The table came from immunoSEQ multiplex PCR; TCRdb's copy has only in-frame clones and leaves some out. The data contain roughly 49,000 clones, more than 85% of them seen just once; the ten biggest clones take up roughly 18%. The specimen comprised peripheral blood, sampled from a patient treated with photon-based radiotherapy. All receptors come from a woman in her 40s with cholangiocarcinoma.

The V and J genes are TRBV27 and TRBJ1-1; TRBD1 aligns across 7 bases. The CDR3 is 18 residues long. Losses at the gene ends were 1 base for V and 3 bases for J; bases not matched to a gene: 14. In germline, CDR1 is MNHEY, CDR2 SMNVEV (reference sequence). The CDR3 nucleotides read TGTGCCAGCAGTTTATTCTGGTCGGCAGGGGGACGGGACACTGAAGCTTTCTTT. Its translation: CASSLFWSAGGRDTEAFF.

In regard to this clone: Other DNA variants within this sample encode the same CDR3. The J gene is TRBJ1-1, the V gene TRBV11-3; D is undetermined. The V end lost 2 bases, the J end lost 0 bases, and 4 bases lay between the germline ends. The CDR3 runs 13 residues. Germline lookup yields CDR1 SGHNT and CDR2 YENEEA. CDR3 region: CASSLSMNTEAFF. The CDR3 DNA is TGTGCCAGCAGCTTATCGATGAACACTGAAGCTTTCTTT.

J is TRBJ1-3 and V is TRBV10-3; tentative D call: TRBD1 (5 bases). This CDR3 has 14 amino acids. Germline V CDR1 and CDR2: ENHRY, SYGVKD. Trimming removed 4 bases from V and 0 bases from J, with 7 bases in between. CDR3 DNA sequence: TGTGCCATCAGTGGGGGGGGCTCTGGAAACACCATATATTTT. Encoded protein: CAISGGGSGNTIYF.

This clone is a singleton in its sample. The gene calls are TRBV19 and TRBJ1-2, with D uncertain. The V end was cut by 6 bases, the J end by 4 bases, with 15 bases between. Germline assignment: CDR1 LNHDA and CDR2 SQIVND (reference sequence). This CDR3 comprises 14 residues. The CDR3 DNA reads as TGTGCCAGTAGAAGGAGCGCTTCGACCTATGGCTACACCTTC. It yields the protein CASRRSASTYGYTF.

The genes are TRBV19 and TRBJ1-4; D is ambiguous. Germline V CDR1 and CDR2: LNHDA, SQIVND (reference sequence). V was trimmed by 5 bases and J by 4 bases, leaving 14 bases between them. The CDR3 consists of 15 residues. The CDR3 DNA reads TGTGCCAGTAGTGCGGGAGTTCTGGGTAATGAAAAACTGTTTTTT. It encodes CASSAGVLGNEKLFF.

The chain employs TRBV4-1 and TRBJ1-2; 10 nucleotides match TRBD1. Germline values: CDR1 MGHRA, CDR2 YSYEKL. The ends lost 2 bases at V and 8 bases at J; junction bases unmatched: 8. The CDR3 covers 15 residues. Here the CDR3 reads CASSQLPGTGVGYTF. Written as DNA, the CDR3 is TGCGCCAGCAGCCAACTTCCCGGGACAGGGGTAGGCTACACCTTC.

This clone has only one observation. The J gene is TRBJ1-6, the V gene TRBV11-2; D uncertain. V lost 5 bases and J lost 10, with 18 bases in between. The germline V gene encodes CDR1 SGHAT and CDR2 FQNNGV. The CDR3 covers 15 residues. The chain's CDR3 is CASSPRTGVQSPLHF. The DNA for the CDR3 is TGTGCCAGCAGCCCTAGAACCGGGGTCCAATCACCCCTCCACTTT.

This sequence joins TRBV4-2 and TRBJ1-2; D is possibly TRBD1 (5 bases). Germline assignment: CDR1 LGHNA and CDR2 YNFKEQ. Between the trimmed V and J ends, which lost 0 bases and 3 bases, there was a span of 11 bases. The CDR3 contains 15 residues. DNA for the CDR3: TGTGCCAGCAGCCAAGATTTCGGGACGGACTATGGCTACACCTTC. Translation gives CASSQDFGTDYGYTF.

The chain recombines TRBV19 with TRBJ2-2; the D gene is possibly TRBD2 (6 bases). This CDR3 has 15 residues. Deletions cut 2 bases from V and 3 bases from J, with 10 bases between. From germline, CDR1 is LNHDA and CDR2 SQIVND (reference sequence). The CDR3 loop reads CASSISAGYTGELFF. Here the CDR3 DNA reads TGTGCCAGTAGTATATCTGCGGGATACACCGGGGAGCTGTTTTTT.

V gene TRBV5-1 combines with J gene TRBJ1-5; a possible D gene is TRBD1 (5 bases). The CDR3 has 13 amino acids. Looked up from germline, CDR1 is SGHRS and CDR2 is YFSETQ. The V and J ends lost 1 base and 5 bases respectively, with 7 bases between them. CDR3 protein: CASSLRGDQPQHF. The DNA of the CDR3 is TGCGCCAGCAGCTTGAGAGGGGATCAGCCCCAGCATTTT.

This chain joins TRBV6-4 and TRBJ2-1; D call uncertain. This CDR3 region has 13 residues. The ends were cut back, 8 bases at V and 5 bases at J, with 13 bases in the middle. Germline CDR1 MRHNA, CDR2 SNTAGT. The CDR3, as DNA: TGTGCCAGCCGAAGAACGATTAACAATGAGCAGTTCTTC. Its protein is CASRRTINNEQFF.

The rearrangement links TRBV6-5 to TRBJ1-5; no clear D gene. V lost 1 base and J lost 4, with 5 bases in between. Germline-derived CDR1 and CDR2 are MNHEY and SVGAGI. The CDR3 is 13 amino acids. As DNA, the CDR3 is TGTGCCAGCAGTTACTGGAAAAATCAGCCCCAGCATTTT. Its translation: CASSYWKNQPQHF.

This chain connects TRBV29-1 to TRBJ1-1; D might be TRBD1 (5 bases). Per the germline V gene, CDR1 is SQVTM and CDR2 is ANQGSEA. CDR3 length: 13 residues. With 4 bases removed from V and 3 bases from J, the gap between germline ends came to 12 bases. CDR3 coding DNA: TGCAGCGTTGTGAGGGGAGGGGACACTGAAGCTTTCTTT. This translates into CSVVRGGDTEAFF.

The V call is TRBV1, the J call TRBJ2-4; TRBD2, as called in the table, went unchecked against the DNA. TRBV1 is shown as a pseudogene. The CDR3 has 15 residues. CDR3 residues: CTSSPLEASARIQYF. The CDR3 nucleotides read TGCACCAGCAGCCCCCTGGAGGCTAGCGCGCGGATTCAGTACTTC.

This clone showed up just once. This chain links TRBV19 with TRBJ2-5, with D possibly being TRBD2 (5 bases). V was clipped by 5 bases and J by 5 bases, with 12 bases between them. Germline V gives CDR1 LNHDA, CDR2 SQIVND (reference sequence). CDR3 length: 13 residues. The chain's CDR3 is CASSHGLDETQYF. The CDR3 DNA follows: TGTGCCAGTAGTCACGGACTGGATGAGACCCAGTACTTC.

CDR3 protein: CASSPAWNPQETQYF. In DNA form, the CDR3 reads TGTGCCAGCAGCCCCGCGTGGAACCCGCAAGAGACCCAGTACTTC. The rearrangement uses TRBV13 and TRBJ2-5, with D unclear. Trimming pared 5 bases from V and 2 bases from J, leaving 15 bases between. The V gene's germline CDR1 is PRHDT and CDR2 FYEKMQ (reference sequence). The CDR3 contains 15 residues.

V is TRBV9 and J is TRBJ2-5; maybe TRBD2 (6 bases). There are 14 residues in the CDR3. The germline V gene has CDR1 SGDLS and CDR2 YYNGEE. The V and J ends lost 0 bases and 5 bases respectively, with 11 bases between them. The CDR3 sequence: CASSVVEGWETQYF. As DNA, the CDR3 is TGTGCCAGCAGCGTAGTGGAGGGGTGGGAGACCCAGTACTTC.

This clone was seen only a few times. V is TRBV2 and J is TRBJ1-5; D is ambiguous. The germline gives CDR1 SNHLY, CDR2 FYNNEI. With 4 bases removed from V and 1 base from J, the gap between germline ends came to 8 bases. The CDR3 sequence is 14 residues long. CDR3 DNA sequence: TGTGCCAGCAGTGGAGGGTCCAGCAATCAGCCCCAGCATTTT. This gives the protein CASSGGSSNQPQHF.

The V gene is TRBV2, the J gene TRBJ2-7; the match to TRBD1 covers 9 bases. V trimming: 8 bases; J trimming: 5 bases; junction bases outside the gene matches: 7. There are 13 residues in the CDR3. Germline CDR1 and CDR2: SNHLY and FYNNEI. The CDR3 here is CASHRDRDHEQYF. CDR3 nucleotides: TGTGCCAGCCACCGGGACAGGGACCACGAGCAGTACTTC.

The rearrangement joins TRBV19 to TRBJ2-2; D is possibly TRBD1 (6 bases). The CDR3 contains 15 residues. Germline V gene lookup returns CDR1 LNHDA and CDR2 SQIVND (reference sequence). With 6 bases removed from V and 0 bases from J, the gap between germline ends came to 11 bases. In DNA, the CDR3 is TGTGCCAGTAGCCAGGACAGAGCGAACACCGGGGAGCTGTTTTTT. The encoded protein is CASSQDRANTGELFF.

V gene TRBV5-1 combines with J gene TRBJ2-2; possibly TRBD1 for D (5 bases). CDR3 length: 15 amino acids. V lost 0 bases to trimming and J lost 1 base, with 7 bases between them. In germline, CDR1 is SGHRS, CDR2 YFSETQ. CDR3 in DNA: TGCGCCAGCAGCTTGGAGGGGCTGAACACCGGGGAGCTGTTTTTT. Its translation is CASSLEGLNTGELFF.

The chain combines TRBV18 with TRBJ2-1; D is unclear. This CDR3 is 17 amino acids long. Germline assignment: CDR1 KGHSH and CDR2 LQKENI. Trimming took 3 bases from V and 1 from J, leaving 16 bases between them. The CDR3 nucleotides are TGTGCCAGCTCACCGTCCCAAGTGGTAGGATCCTACAATGAGCAGTTCTTC. It yields the protein CASSPSQVVGSYNEQFF.